Sequencing of this T cell receptor (beta chain) was carried out in a study of shared clonotypes between healthy human individuals. The ends were cut back, 7 bases at V and 4 bases at J, with 8 bases in the middle. Germline assignment: CDR1 MNHEY and CDR2 SVGAGI. The CDR3 has 12 residues. Measured with immunoSEQ multiplex PCR; TCRdb has only the in-frame clones, and not every one. The sample records 2 million or so clones, roughly 94% being singletons. The specimen was naive CD4+ T cells sorted from blood. Subset denoted: CD45RA+ positively selected. The rearrangement links TRBV6-5 to TRBJ2-1; D gene ambiguous. The sequence came from a man between 18 and 29 years old in good health. CDR3 amino acids: CASTADYNEQFF. CDR3 nucleotides: TGTGCCAGCACGGCGGATTACAATGAGCAGTTCTTC.